Listed below are T cell receptor beta chains from one sample, sequenced in a study of cytomegalovirus exposure and HLA in healthy donors. The method was immunoSEQ multiplex PCR; TCRdb's version includes in-frame clones alone and lacks a portion of them. Among 150,000 to 200,000 clones listed, about four fifths were seen once. The sample comprised PBMCs. These receptors were collected from a woman aged 25-40 years in good health and CMV-seropositive. Both conserved end residues are trimmed from each CDR3. Fields, in order: V gene, CDR3 protein.

v_call: TRBV5-6; cdr3_aa: ASTRQPPNSPLH
v_call: TRBV9; cdr3_aa: ASSQTPGHGTQY
v_call: TRBV27; cdr3_aa: ASSQTAGGSEKLF
v_call: TRBV7-2; cdr3_aa: ASSLEASGGLTSYEQY
v_call: TRBV4-3; cdr3_aa: ASSQDGTGNYGYT
v_call: TRBV28; cdr3_aa: ASRGQGDRAF
v_call: TRBV4-2; cdr3_aa: ASSQGEGLYNEQF
v_call: TRBV5-4; cdr3_aa: ASSSGQGARHTEAF
v_call: TRBV18; cdr3_aa: ASSPPSVGDVSYEQY
v_call: TRBV7-9; cdr3_aa: SSSLLGGGKTQY
v_call: TRBV4-3; cdr3_aa: ASSQVPTTQETQY
v_call: TRBV27; cdr3_aa: ASIQGTEQF
v_call: TRBV9; cdr3_aa: ASSPRLALYEQY
v_call: TRBV21-1; cdr3_aa: AQAGEGENEQF
v_call: TRBV10-3; cdr3_aa: AISGTDRGHYGYT
v_call: TRBV10-3; cdr3_aa: AISEVFSGENTQY
v_call: TRBV5-1; cdr3_aa: ASSPSPGLQETQY
v_call: TRBV10-1; cdr3_aa: ASSGLQGEAF
v_call: TRBV7-2; cdr3_aa: ASSWRGGMDEQF
v_call: TRBV28; cdr3_aa: ASSYETSGFEVGETQY
v_call: TRBV5-4; cdr3_aa: ASSLLRGRDTQY
v_call: TRBV6-5; cdr3_aa: ASTRTGGGEQY
v_call: TRBV7-9; cdr3_aa: ASSAALEGSKGYT